The rows below give T cell receptor beta chains drawn from one sample of a study of blood T cell repertoires in COVID-19. Only in-frame clones appear in the TCRdb table, and some are missing; sequencing was by immunoSEQ multiplex PCR. Among roughly 230,000 clones, 65% to 90% were seen once, and the ten largest hold 7.4%. Sequenced sample: peripheral blood. These receptors came from a woman in her 50s with acute or convalescent COVID-19. Both conserved end residues are part of each CDR3. D genes are given only for firm matches. Where a row states a size, it is once, few, many or the class of an expanded clone; other rows omit it.

D gene	V gene	clone size	J gene	CDR3 protein	CDR3 DNA
.	TRBV30	.	TRBJ1-3	CAWNREISGNTIYF	TGTGCCTGGAACAGGGAAATCTCTGGAAACACCATATATTTT
TRBD2	TRBV7-2	.	TRBJ2-2	CASSQLAGKNTGELFF	TGTGCCAGCAGCCAACTAGCGGGTAAAAACACCGGGGAGCTGTTTTTT
.	TRBV5-4	.	TRBJ2-5	CASSLGGQGQETQYF	TGTGCCAGCAGCTTGGGCGGTCAGGGGCAAGAGACCCAGTACTTC
.	TRBV4-2	.	TRBJ2-5	CASSRKASADQETQYF	TGTGCCAGCAGCCGTAAGGCTAGCGCGGACCAAGAGACCCAGTACTTC
TRBD1	TRBV30	.	TRBJ1-4	CAWSPGTVEKLFF	TGTGCCTGGTCCCCCGGGACAGTCGAAAAACTGTTTTTT
.	TRBV6-6	.	TRBJ2-7	CASSGSEQYF	TGTGCCAGCAGCGGGAGTGAGCAGTACTTC
TRBD2	TRBV11-3	.	TRBJ2-3	CASSLGTSGRYTDTQYF	TGTGCCAGCAGCTTAGGTACTAGCGGGAGGTACACAGATACGCAGTATTTT
TRBD1	TRBV4-3	.	TRBJ1-6	CASSQLLTGGNSPLHF	TGCGCCAGCAGCCAATTACTGACAGGGGGTAATTCACCCCTCCACTTT
.	TRBV19	.	TRBJ2-3	CASSIAGSRTDTQYF	TGTGCCAGTAGTATTGCGGGTTCCCGCACAGATACGCAGTATTTT
.	TRBV7-2	.	TRBJ2-6	CASSSGSGANVLTF	TGTGCCAGCAGCTCGGGCTCTGGGGCCAACGTCCTGACTTTC
.	TRBV20-1	once	TRBJ1-5	CSASKEFHSNQPQHF	TGCAGTGCTAGTAAAGAGTTCCATAGCAATCAGCCCCAGCATTTT
TRBD2	TRBV5-1	.	TRBJ2-2	CASSLGIAGGPGTGELFF	TGCGCCAGCAGCTTGGGTATAGCGGGAGGGCCTGGCACCGGGGAGCTGTTTTTT
TRBD1	TRBV7-8	.	TRBJ1-2	CASSLAKGADGYTF	TGTGCCAGCAGCTTAGCTAAGGGGGCTGATGGCTACACCTTC
TRBD2	TRBV30	.	TRBJ2-2	CAAVAGESTGELFF	TGTGCCGCCGTAGCGGGAGAGAGCACCGGGGAGCTGTTTTTT
.	TRBV19	.	TRBJ2-1	CASSPIAELYEQFF	TGTGCCAGTAGCCCGATAGCGGAACTGTATGAGCAGTTCTTC
.	TRBV21-1	.	TRBJ2-7	CASSKLPVYEQYF	TGTGCCAGCAGCAAACTACCGGTGTACGAGCAGTACTTC
.	TRBV24-1	.	TRBJ1-4	CATSDFFGEKLFF	TGTGCCACCAGTGATTTTTTCGGTGAAAAACTGTTTTTT
.	TRBV4-2	.	TRBJ2-1	CASSQELTGKSLGEQFF	TGTGCCAGCAGCCAAGAGTTAACAGGGAAGTCCCTCGGAGAGCAGTTCTTC
.	TRBV3-1/TRBV3-2	.	TRBJ2-1	CASTSTHEQFF	TGTGCCAGCACCTCTACCCATGAGCAGTTCTTC
TRBD2	TRBV5-1	once	TRBJ2-6	CASSLELASSGANVLTF	TGCGCCAGCAGCTTGGAACTAGCGAGCTCTGGGGCCAACGTCCTGACTTTC
TRBD2	TRBV6-4	many	TRBJ2-1	CASSDSSGSYNEQFF	TGTGCCAGCAGTGACTCTAGCGGGAGCTACAATGAGCAGTTCTTC
TRBD1	TRBV10-1	.	TRBJ1-5	CASATSGTEYNQPQHF	TGCGCCAGCGCCACTTCCGGGACAGAGTACAATCAGCCCCAGCATTTT
TRBD1	TRBV16	.	TRBJ2-2	CASSHSGTEFTGELFF	TGTGCCAGCAGCCACTCCGGGACAGAATTCACCGGGGAGCTGTTTTTT
TRBD1	TRBV7-2	.	TRBJ2-7	CASSSRQGPSHQYEQYF	TGTGCCAGCAGCTCAAGACAGGGGCCCTCCCACCAGTACGAGCAGTACTTC
TRBD2	TRBV19	.	TRBJ2-1	CASSIQRGSSEQFF	TGTGCCAGTAGTATTCAGCGGGGCTCGAGTGAGCAGTTCTTC
TRBD1	TRBV6-5	.	TRBJ2-2	CASSYGSGGTGELFF	TGTGCCAGCAGTTACGGCTCAGGGGGCACCGGGGAGCTGTTTTTT
TRBD1	TRBV28	.	TRBJ1-1	CASSFPTGANTEAFF	TGTGCCAGCAGTTTCCCGACAGGGGCGAACACTGAAGCTTTCTTT
.	TRBV7-7	.	TRBJ1-3	CASSSVHWSSGNTIYF	TGTGCTAGCAGCTCCGTCCATTGGAGCTCTGGAAACACCATATATTTT
TRBD2	TRBV28	.	TRBJ2-7	CASYPVTSGSYEQYF	TGTGCCAGCTATCCTGTGACTAGCGGGAGTTACGAGCAGTACTTC
.	TRBV10-3	.	TRBJ2-5	CAISVAGAETQYF	TGTGCCATCAGTGTGGCGGGGGCAGAGACCCAGTACTTC
.	TRBV3-1/TRBV3-2	.	TRBJ1-4	CASSQDQGMNEKLFF	TGTGCCAGCAGCCAAGATCAGGGAATGAATGAAAAACTGTTTTTT
.	TRBV2	.	TRBJ1-1	CASSEEGVGRSTEAFF	TGTGCCAGCAGTGAAGAGGGGGTGGGTAGAAGCACTGAAGCTTTCTTT
.	TRBV3-1/TRBV3-2	few	TRBJ1-6	CASSQLGSAFYNSPLHF	TGTGCCAGCAGCCAACTTGGGAGCGCCTTCTATAATTCACCCCTCCACTTT
TRBD1	TRBV5-1	.	TRBJ1-5	CASSIDRGQPQHF	TGCGCCAGCAGCATAGACAGGGGTCAGCCCCAGCATTTT
.	TRBV24-1	.	TRBJ2-2	CATSGTTNTGELFF	TGTGCCACCTCCGGGACAACGAACACCGGGGAGCTGTTTTTT
.	TRBV27	.	TRBJ1-2	CASSLYPPGSYGYTF	TGTGCCAGCAGTTTATACCCCCCAGGGTCCTATGGCTACACCTTC
TRBD1	TRBV2	.	TRBJ1-1	CASSEEPGQTWLEAFF	TGTGCCAGCAGTGAAGAACCGGGACAGACCTGGCTTGAAGCTTTCTTT
.	TRBV7-9	.	TRBJ1-2	CASSLAGGPGANYGYTF	TGTGCCAGCAGCTTAGCCGGGGGTCCGGGAGCTAACTATGGCTACACCTTC
.	TRBV24-1	.	TRBJ2-3	CATSDLRADTQYF	TGTGCCACCAGTGATTTGCGGGCAGATACGCAGTATTTT
.	TRBV7-9	.	TRBJ2-3	CASSLHISGSGTDTQYF	TGTGCCAGCAGCCTCCACATTAGCGGATCTGGCACAGATACGCAGTATTTT
TRBD2	TRBV11-3	.	TRBJ2-5	CASSLAGEPSETQYF	TGTGCCAGCAGCCTAGCGGGGGAGCCCTCAGAGACCCAGTACTTC
.	TRBV20-1	.	TRBJ2-7	CSAGEYEQYF	TGCAGTGCGGGCGAATACGAGCAGTACTTC
TRBD1	TRBV2	once	TRBJ1-6	CASSLRGQENNSPLHF	TGTGCCAGCAGCCTAAGGGGACAGGAGAATAATTCACCCCTCCACTTT
TRBD2	TRBV30	.	TRBJ2-7	CAWSDLGGGSYEQYF	TGTGCCTGGAGCGACCTGGGCGGGGGATCCTACGAGCAGTACTTC
TRBD1	TRBV6-5	.	TRBJ1-5	CASRRTGGNQPQHF	TGTGCCAGCCGCCGGACAGGGGGCAATCAGCCCCAGCATTTT
TRBD2	TRBV6-5	.	TRBJ2-4	CATSGAGGRVNIQYF	TGTGCCACTTCAGGGGCGGGAGGCCGGGTAAACATTCAGTACTTC